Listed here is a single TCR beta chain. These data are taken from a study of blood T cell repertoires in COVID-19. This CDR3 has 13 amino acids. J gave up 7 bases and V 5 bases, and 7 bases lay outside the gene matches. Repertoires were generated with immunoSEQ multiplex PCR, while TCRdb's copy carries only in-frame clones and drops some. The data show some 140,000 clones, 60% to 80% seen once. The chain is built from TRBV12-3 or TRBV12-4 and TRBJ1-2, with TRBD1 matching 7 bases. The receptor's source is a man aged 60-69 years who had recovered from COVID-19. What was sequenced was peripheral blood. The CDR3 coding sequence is TGTGCCAGCAGTGGGGGACAGTGGGCTGGCTACACCTTC. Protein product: CASSGGQWAGYTF.